The 21 T cell receptor beta chains below come from one sample, sequenced in a study of blood T cell repertoires in COVID-19. Here immunoSEQ multiplex PCR was the method, and the copy in TCRdb shows in-frame clones only, minus some. Of about 200,000 clones listed, around nine tenths are singletons. The sequencing sample was made of peripheral blood. The receptor set was obtained from a man in his 60s who had recovered from COVID-19.

This chain joins TRBV3-1 (or the pseudogene TRBV3-2) and TRBJ1-2, with D perhaps matching TRBD1 (6 bases). The CDR3 covers 14 residues. The ends were cut back, 3 bases at V and 4 bases at J, with 12 bases in the middle. CDR1 LGHDT and CDR2 YNNKEL come from the germline V gene (reference sequence). CDR3 nucleotides: TGTGCCAGCAGCCATAACAGGGTAGGCTATGGCTACACCTTC. Protein sequence: CASSHNRVGYGYTF.

This clone was counted once. The chain links TRBV30 to TRBJ2-5; D not resolved. Per the germline V gene, CDR1 is GTSNPN and CDR2 is SVGIG (reference sequence). The CDR3 covers 13 residues. V lost 1 base to trimming and J lost 3 bases, with 9 bases between them. The CDR3: CAWSGLFKETQYF. As DNA, the CDR3 is TGTGCCTGGAGTGGACTTTTCAAAGAGACCCAGTACTTC.

This rearrangement joins TRBV18 to TRBJ2-6; tentative D call: TRBD2 (6 bases). Trimming took off 1 base at V and 0 bases at J, with 13 bases between the two ends. The CDR3 length is 18 residues. Germline assignment: CDR1 KGHSH and CDR2 LQKENI. CDR3 region: CASSPLGAGASGANVLTF. The CDR3, as DNA: TGTGCCAGCTCACCACTCGGAGCGGGCGCCTCTGGGGCCAACGTCCTGACTTTC.

The CDR3 protein is CASSPGTGWGNSPLHF. The CDR3, as DNA: TGTGCCAGTAGTCCGGGGACAGGCTGGGGTAATTCACCCCTCCACTTT. This sequence joins TRBV19 and TRBJ1-6; 8 nucleotides agree with TRBD1. Per the germline V gene, CDR1 is LNHDA and CDR2 is SQIVND (reference sequence). This CDR3 region has 16 residues. V dropped 5 bases and J dropped 6; count of bases not matched to a gene: 9.

This chain connects TRBV3-1 (or the pseudogene TRBV3-2) to TRBJ2-5; 8 bases map to TRBD1. The CDR3 extends over 16 amino acids. Per germline, CDR1 LGHDT and CDR2 YNNKEL (reference sequence). Unmatched junction bases numbered 12, after V lost 4 bases and J lost 5 bases. This CDR3 is CASSRIGTGGWETQYF. CDR3 bases: TGTGCCAGCAGCCGCATCGGGACAGGTGGGTGGGAGACCCAGTACTTC.

The CDR3 here is CASSEGRYPQETQYF. The CDR3 coding sequence is TGTGCCAGCAGTGAAGGGAGGTACCCCCAAGAGACCCAGTACTTC. This chain uses TRBV6-1 with TRBJ2-5, with D possibly TRBD2 on 5 matching bases. Trimming shortened V by 1 base and J by 1 base, and 10 bases separated the two germline ends. Per germline, CDR1 MNHNS and CDR2 SASEGT. This CDR3 comprises 15 residues.

The J gene is TRBJ1-5, the V gene TRBV15, with D possibly being TRBD1 (5 bases). Trimming took off 0 bases at V and 3 bases at J, with 9 bases between the two ends. Germline V lookup: CDR1 LNHNV, CDR2 YYDKDF (reference sequence). The CDR3 totals 15 residues. The CDR3 is CATSRDGGDNQPQHF. The CDR3 nucleotides are TGTGCCACCAGCAGAGATGGGGGGGACAATCAGCCCCAGCATTTT.

This clone was found once. V and J are TRBV25-1 and TRBJ2-2; unclear D gene. Trimming took 5 bases from V and 1 from J, leaving 11 bases between them. The CDR3 extends over 15 amino acids. The germline V gene encodes CDR1 MGHDK and CDR2 SYGVNS. The CDR3: CASSPRGGNTGELFF. DNA for the CDR3: TGTGCCAGCAGTCCCCGAGGTGGGAACACCGGGGAGCTGTTTTTT.

CDR3 nucleotide sequence: TGTGCCAGCAGCCGGGCAGGGGATACGCAGTATTTT. It is translated as CASSRAGDTQYF. This chain connects TRBV7-2 to TRBJ2-3; tentatively, D is TRBD1 (5 bases). Germline V CDR1 and CDR2: SGHTA, FQGNSA. The CDR3 consists of 12 residues. The germline V and J ends were trimmed by 5 bases and 6 bases, with 9 bases remaining between them.

This chain joins TRBV6-2 or TRBV6-3 and TRBJ1-1, with 8 bases that match TRBD1. Germline CDR1 MNHEY, CDR2 SVGEGT. The CDR3 loop spans 12 amino acids. With V trimmed by 5 bases and J by 4 bases, 0 bases remained unmatched. The CDR3 DNA reads TGTGCCAGCAGTACAGGGGGCACTGAAGCTTTCTTT. Translation: CASSTGGTEAFF.

V and J are TRBV30 and TRBJ1-4; TRBD1 matches 9 bases. V lost 2 bases and J lost 8; bases outside the gene matches: 9. The CDR3 is 15 amino acids. Germline-derived CDR1 and CDR2 are GTSNPN and SVGIG (reference sequence). For the CDR3, the DNA is TGTGCCTGGAGTTTCAACAGGGGGCGCGGAGAAAAACTGTTTTTT. It yields the protein CAWSFNRGRGEKLFF.

The gene calls are TRBV2 and TRBJ2-3, with D hard to call. Germline V gives CDR1 SNHLY, CDR2 FYNNEI. This CDR3 is 12 amino acids long. The V and J ends lost 6 bases and 3 bases respectively, with 7 bases between them. Here the CDR3 DNA reads TGTGCCAGCAGAGACTGGACAGATACGCAGTATTTT. Its protein is CASRDWTDTQYF. Looking up the rest from reference TRBV2 and TRBJ2-3 gives the full variable domain: EPEVTQTPSHQVTQMGQEVILRCVPISNHLYFYWYRQILGQKVEFLVSFYNNEISEKSEIFDDQFSVERPDGSNFTLKIRSTKLEDSAMYFCASRDWTDTQYFGPGTRLTVL.

The chain is built from TRBV3-1 (or the pseudogene TRBV3-2) and TRBJ2-1; 8 bases agree with TRBD1. Germline CDR1 is LGHDT and CDR2 is YNNKEL (reference sequence). After removal of 4 bases from V and 2 bases from J, the junction contained 13 bases not matched to a gene. The CDR3 length is 18 residues. Here the CDR3 reads CASSPKMGTGQAYNEQFF. CDR3 DNA: TGTGCCAGCAGCCCAAAAATGGGAACGGGACAGGCCTACAATGAGCAGTTCTTC.

V gene TRBV5-4 combines with J gene TRBJ2-3; 12 nucleotides align to TRBD2. J was trimmed by 1 base and V by 1 base; bases with no gene match: 4. The CDR3 has 17 residues. Germline V gene sequence: CDR1 SGHNT, CDR2 YYREEE (reference sequence). CDR3 protein: CASSLRASGRGTDTQYF. The CDR3 DNA is TGTGCCAGCAGCTTGAGGGCTAGCGGGAGGGGCACAGATACGCAGTATTTT.

J is TRBJ1-2 and V is TRBV2, with D uncertain. Germline loops: CDR1 SNHLY, CDR2 FYNNEI. This CDR3 region has 13 residues. V shed 2 bases and J shed 4 bases, with 8 bases lying between them. In DNA form, the CDR3 reads TGTGCCAGCAGTGAAACAGCTTCCTATGGCTACACCTTC. The encoded protein is CASSETASYGYTF. Full variable domain (missing parts from reference TRBV2 and TRBJ1-2): EPEVTQTPSHQVTQMGQEVILRCVPISNHLYFYWYRQILGQKVEFLVSFYNNEISEKSEIFDDQFSVERPDGSNFTLKIRSTKLEDSAMYFCASSETASYGYTFGSGTRLTVV.

V usage is TRBV2 and J usage is TRBJ2-1; D is uncertain. Trimming stripped 6 bases from V and 9 bases from J, with 9 bases between. The CDR3 is 11 residues long. CDR1 is SNHLY, CDR2 FYNNEI, per germline. CDR3 nucleotides: TGTGCCAGCAGGGTGTACGGTGAGCAGTTCTTC. This translates into CASRVYGEQFF.

This clone was detected a few times. The CDR3 DNA reads as TGTGCAAGTCGCTTAGCCCAAAGGCGGGCGGGCGGATCCTACGAGCAGTACTTC. The encoded protein is CASRLAQRRAGGSYEQYF. The J gene is TRBJ2-7, the V gene TRBV12-2; the table assigns TRBD2, which was not confirmed against the DNA. TRBV12-2 is a listed pseudogene. CDR3 length equals 18 residues.

V and J are TRBV28 and TRBJ2-7, with TRBD1 as a possible D gene (5 bases). The CDR3 consists of 12 residues. Deletions cut 8 bases from V and 3 bases from J, with 11 bases between. The germline V gene encodes CDR1 MDHEN and CDR2 SYDVKM. The CDR3 spells CASGQGGYEQYF. The CDR3 coding sequence is TGTGCCAGCGGGCAGGGCGGCTACGAGCAGTACTTC.

This chain links TRBV19 with TRBJ2-7; TRBD2 agrees at 9 bases. CDR1 is LNHDA and CDR2 is SQIVND in the germline V gene (reference sequence). J was trimmed by 1 base and V by 5 bases; bases with no gene match: 6. This CDR3 region has 15 residues. In DNA, the CDR3 is TGTGCCAGTAGTGCGGGGGGGGACGCATCCTACGAGCAGTACTTC. Its translation: CASSAGGDASYEQYF.

The chain links TRBV7-9 to TRBJ2-5; weak D call: TRBD2 (5 bases). Trimming cost V 3 bases and J 5 bases, with 13 bases left between them. Germline CDR1 and CDR2: SEHNR and FQNEAQ (reference sequence). The CDR3 loop spans 14 amino acids. CDR3 region: CASSFLLAWETQYF. Written as DNA, the CDR3 is TGTGCCAGCAGCTTTTTGCTAGCTTGGGAGACCCAGTACTTC.

This chain links TRBV5-6 with TRBJ1-5; 8 bases match TRBD1. V lost 3 bases, J lost 7 bases, and 9 bases stayed unmatched. The germline CDR1 and CDR2 sequences are SGHDT and YYEEEE. This CDR3 contains 15 residues. Here the CDR3 reads CASSSAQGAAQPQHF. The DNA for the CDR3 is TGTGCCAGCAGCTCTGCCCAGGGGGCGGCACAGCCCCAGCATTTT.